The T cell receptor (beta chain) under discussion was sequenced for a study of cytomegalovirus exposure and HLA in healthy donors. Everyone who donated was a healthy bone marrow donor. Note on this clone: Its cognate antigen is unknown.

Germline lookup yields CDR1 SGDLS and CDR2 YYNGEE. Trimming pared 4 bases from V and 4 bases from J, leaving 18 bases between. The CDR3 extends over 16 amino acids. Study-wide results and caveats: CMV serostatus alone was available as immune exposure information. A later analysis linked a missense variant in DCLRE1C to the trimming of TCR beta V and J genes. In an earlier analysis, in around 590 donors, most V segments appeared productive either ~87% or ~30% of the time.

With 60 Vbeta and 13 Jbeta primers, the PCR was carried out. The method was immunoSEQ multiplex PCR; TCRdb's version includes in-frame clones alone and lacks a portion of them. The sample has about 140,000 clones; the top ten hold around 2.4%. The TCR comes from a woman younger than 30 in good health and CMV-seronegative. This chain links TRBV9 with TRBJ1-5; possible D gene TRBD1, 6 bases. Sample: PBMCs. In nucleotides, the CDR3 is TGTGCCAGCAGCTTGGGAGGGGGGGGCGGTAATCAGCCCCAGCATTTT. It translates to CASSLGGGGGNQPQHF.